Described below is a single T cell receptor beta chain sequence and its context. Its target is not known. Profiled with immunoSEQ multiplex PCR; TCRdb holds only in-frame clones, not every one. Found here are around 1.4 million clones, approximately 98.5% of them singletons; the top ten hold about 0.35%. The entry originates in a study of shared clonotypes between healthy human individuals. Study-level results: The diversity represented, both genetic and in exposure history, was limited by few donors. Only blood samples were collected, and tissue repertoires likely differ.

V was pared by 0 bases and J by 4 bases, with 10 bases between. This CDR3 is 14 amino acids long. Germline CDR1 reads SGHNT; CDR2 reads YYREEE (reference sequence). This sequence was found in a man aged 30-40 years in good health. The chain uses TRBV5-4 and TRBJ1-1; tentatively, D is TRBD1 (6 bases). Specimen: naive CD4+ T cells sorted from blood. The subset: CD45RA+ positively selected. DNA of the CDR3: TGTGCCAGCAGCTTGGAAGCCAGGGGCACTGAAGCTTTCTTT. Amino acids: CASSLEARGTEAFF. Together with reference TRBV5-4 and TRBJ1-1, the CDR3 gives the full variable domain: ETGVTQSPTHLIKTRGQQVTLRCSSQSGHNTVSWYQQALGQGPQFIFQYYREEENGRGNFPPRFSGLQFPNYSSELNVNALELDDSALYLCASSLEARGTEAFFGQGTRLTVV.